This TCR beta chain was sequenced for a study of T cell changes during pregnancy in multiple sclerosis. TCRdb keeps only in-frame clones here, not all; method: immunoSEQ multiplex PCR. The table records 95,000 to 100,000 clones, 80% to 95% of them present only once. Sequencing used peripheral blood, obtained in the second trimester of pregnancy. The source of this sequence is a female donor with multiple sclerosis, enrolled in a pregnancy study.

The CDR3 DNA is TGCGCCAGCAGCTCCCTAGCGGGGGACACAGATACGCAGTATTTT. Protein: CASSSLAGDTDTQYF. This chain connects TRBV5-1 to TRBJ2-3; 10 bases are shared with TRBD2. V dropped 3 bases and J dropped 2; count of bases not matched to a gene: 3. The CDR3 is 15 amino acids. CDR1 is SGHRS, CDR2 YFSETQ, per germline.